These T cell receptor beta chains were read from a single sample in a study of blood T cell repertoires in COVID-19. TCRdb keeps only in-frame clones here, not all; method: immunoSEQ multiplex PCR. Altogether 250,000 or so clones are present, about nine tenths being singletons, with the ten largest covering 0.94%. Sequenced material: peripheral blood. Source of these receptors: a woman between 35 and 50 years old who had recovered from COVID-19. The CDR3 runs from the conserved cysteine through the conserved F or W. Each record gives: D gene, J gene, clone size, V gene, CDR3 protein, CDR3 DNA. D genes are given only for firm matches. Clone size is not always given. Where it is, it says once, few, many or a class for expanded clones.

>TRBD1|TRBJ2-5|.|TRBV5-1
CASSPTGAYQETQYF
TGCGCCAGCAGCCCGACAGGGGCGTACCAAGAGACCCAGTACTTC
>.|TRBJ2-2|.|TRBV29-1
CSVGPGGGGQLFF
TGCAGCGTAGGACCGGGAGGGGGCGGGCAGCTGTTTTTT
>.|TRBJ1-4|.|TRBV5-1
CASSLENSNEKLFF
TGCGCCAGCAGCTTGGAAAACAGTAATGAAAAACTGTTTTTT
>TRBD1|TRBJ2-3|.|TRBV18
CASSASGGRTDTQYF
TGTGCCAGCTCAGCTTCAGGGGGCCGGACAGATACGCAGTATTTT
>.|TRBJ1-2|.|TRBV5-1
CASSLGTDPYGYTF
TGCGCCAGCAGCTTGGGGACAGACCCCTATGGCTACACCTTC
>TRBD1|TRBJ1-5|once|TRBV30
CAWSLTGKQPQHF
TGTGCCTGGAGTTTGACAGGGAAGCAGCCCCAGCATTTT
>.|TRBJ2-1|.|TRBV5-1
CASRSRSSGVGEQFF
TGCGCCAGCAGATCCCGTTCCTCGGGAGTGGGTGAGCAGTTCTTC
>TRBD1|TRBJ1-1|.|TRBV14
CASSMDRGDEAFF
TGTGCCAGCAGTATGGACAGGGGTGATGAAGCTTTCTTT
>TRBD1|TRBJ1-2|.|TRBV6-5
CASSRTGHNYGYTF
TGTGCCAGCAGCCGGACAGGGCACAACTATGGCTACACCTTC
>.|TRBJ1-3|.|TRBV28
CASTSGGVGSGNTIYF
TGTGCCAGCACCTCTGGAGGGGTTGGCTCTGGAAACACCATATATTTT
>TRBD2|TRBJ2-4|.|TRBV25-1
CASSEWTSGDIQYF
TGTGCCAGCAGTGAATGGACTAGCGGAGACATTCAGTACTTC
>TRBD1|TRBJ2-7|.|TRBV29-1
CSVGQGAREQYF
TGCAGCGTTGGGCAGGGGGCGAGGGAGCAGTACTTC
>.|TRBJ2-3|.|TRBV11-1
CASSLGSGTDTQYF
TGTGCCAGCAGCCTAGGATCAGGCACAGATACGCAGTATTTT
>TRBD2|TRBJ2-3|.|TRBV11-3
CASSLGLTSGSSPDTQYF
TGTGCCAGCAGCTTAGGCTTGACTAGCGGGAGTAGTCCAGATACGCAGTATTTT
>TRBD1|TRBJ1-1|.|TRBV5-1
CASSSLTGGITEAFF
TGCGCCAGCAGCTCCCTGACAGGGGGGATCACTGAAGCTTTCTTT
>TRBD1|TRBJ2-7|.|TRBV7-9
CASSLVHRGETYEQYF
TGTGCCAGCAGCTTAGTCCACAGGGGCGAGACCTACGAGCAGTACTTC
>TRBD1|TRBJ2-7|once|TRBV28
CASTPGQDTYEQYF
TGTGCCAGCACTCCGGGACAGGATACCTACGAGCAGTACTTC
>.|TRBJ1-2|.|TRBV24-1
CATSDFGQPDGYTF
TGTGCCACCAGTGATTTCGGACAGCCTGATGGCTACACCTTC
>TRBD2|TRBJ2-5|.|TRBV10-3
CAISDRGLAGVQETQYF
TGTGCCATCAGTGACCGGGGACTAGCGGGGGTTCAAGAGACCCAGTACTTC
>TRBD2|TRBJ2-7|once|TRBV28
CASSWGLAGIYEQYF
TGTGCCAGCAGCTGGGGACTAGCGGGGATCTACGAGCAGTACTTC
>.|TRBJ2-7|.|TRBV6-5
CASSYRRGSYEQYF
TGTGCCAGCAGTTACCGCAGGGGCTCCTACGAGCAGTACTTC
>.|TRBJ2-1|.|TRBV19
CASSIDEGSYNEQFF
TGTGCCAGTAGTATAGATGAGGGTTCCTACAATGAGCAGTTCTTC